The present T cell receptor (beta chain) was sequenced within a study of T cell repertoires in cytomegalovirus infection. Trimming at V came to 2 bases and at J to 4 bases, leaving 5 bases not matched to a gene. The germline V gene encodes CDR1 DFQATT and CDR2 SNEGSKA (reference sequence). This CDR3 is 13 amino acids long. Remarks on this clonotype: Its antigen is still unknown.

TCRdb processed the reads anew with MiXCR; each CDR3 protein has one entry. The top ten hold roughly a fifth of the sample, which has over 250,000 distinct CDR3 sequences, around 20% seen once. The sample was cultured PBMCs, taken from culture after CMV antigen stimulation. The chain combines TRBV20-1 with TRBJ2-7; 7 nucleotides align to TRBD2. The receptor was isolated from a human donor in good health (CMV status not recorded). Some clones in this sample may be carry-over from other donors' samples. The CDR3 bases are TGCAGTGCTAGACGTCTAGCGGTGTACGAGCAGTACTTC. Translated, it gives CSARRLAVYEQYF.